This paragraph reports one TCR beta chain. Some clones are missing from TCRdb's copy, which holds only in-frame ones; the method was immunoSEQ multiplex PCR. The sample includes 350,000 to 400,000 clones, about 89% of them seen just once. V trimming: 6 bases; J trimming: 2 bases; junction bases outside the gene matches: 1. CDR3 length: 14 amino acids. Germline CDR1 is MNHNS and CDR2 is SASEGT. These data belong to a study of blood T cell repertoires in COVID-19. Study as a whole: Acute and convalescent COVID-19 specimens originated in the United States, Italy and Spain.

While infection was still active, Seattle patients were enrolled and then followed longitudinally. The TCR sequence derives from a woman aged 25 to 39 with COVID-19, enrolled during active disease. The sequenced material came from peripheral blood. The chain joins TRBV6-1 to TRBJ2-1; the match to TRBD1 covers 10 bases. The CDR3 DNA sequence: TGTGCCAGCAGGGGACAGGGGACCTACAATGAGCAGTTCTTC. It codes for CASRGQGTYNEQFF.